A single sample is the source of the 5 T cell receptor beta chains below, sequenced in a study of low-dose radiotherapy and immunotherapy resistance in tumors. The time point here: before trial treatment. Priming of first-strand cDNA relied on TRAV- and TRBV-specific primers (covering alpha and beta chains). The authors ran about 20 PCR cycles to amplify TCRs with a constant-region primer and V-primer adapter. From the reads, TCRdb called clonotypes with MiXCR, one entry per CDR3 protein. The table has approximately 89,000 distinct CDR3 sequences, 18% seen once. Source: PBMCs, taken before treatment. Every receptor here comes from a male donor with prostate cancer.

Concerning this clonotype itself: This likely came from a read error, as a far larger clone is one base away. The J gene is TRBJ2-7, the V gene TRBV12-3 or TRBV12-4; D remains unclear. V dropped 3 bases and J dropped 7 bases, with 16 bases sitting between them. The CDR3 has 14 amino acids. The CDR3 loop reads CASSFTRLYNEQYF. Written as DNA, the CDR3 is TGTGCCAGCAGTTTTACTCGCTTGTACAATGAGCAGTACTTC.

This clonotype was picked up many times. The V call is TRBV6-2 or TRBV6-3, the J call TRBJ2-7; TRBD1 matches at 8 bases. The CDR3 is made up of 14 amino acids. V lost 6 bases, J lost 2 bases, and 6 bases stayed unmatched. Per germline, CDR1 MNHEY and CDR2 SVGEGT. The CDR3 sequence is CASRGTGRTYEQYF. The CDR3 nucleotides read TGTGCCAGCAGAGGGACAGGCCGAACCTACGAGCAGTACTTC.

This clonotype was observed at least ten times. J is TRBJ1-1 and V is TRBV7-2, with a tentative D call TRBD1 (5 bases). The V and J ends lost 6 bases and 2 bases respectively, with 13 bases between them. Germline V lookup: CDR1 SGHTA, CDR2 FQGNSA. The CDR3 is 14 amino acids. CDR3 sequence: CASSSWGLNTEAFF. DNA of the CDR3: TGTGCCAGCAGTTCGTGGGGCTTAAACACTGAAGCTTTCTTT.

In its sample, this clonotype was seen many times. The CDR3 sequence: CASSLGGGQVYEQYF. The CDR3 DNA reads as TGTGCCAGCAGCTTAGGGGGGGGCCAAGTTTACGAGCAGTACTTC. This chain joins TRBV7-2 and TRBJ2-7, with a tentative D call TRBD2 (7 bases). Germline values: CDR1 SGHTA, CDR2 FQGNSA. The CDR3 spans 15 residues. V was cut by 1 base and J by 4 bases, with 14 bases left in between.

This clonotype was seen many times. This rearrangement joins TRBV29-1 to TRBJ2-5; D gene unclear. The CDR3 contains 10 residues. The V end was cut by 0 bases, the J end by 4 bases, with 0 bases between. Germline V gene lookup returns CDR1 SQVTM and CDR2 ANQGSEA. CDR3 nucleotides: TGCAGCGTTGAAGAAGAGACCCAGTACTTC. It is translated as CSVEEETQYF.